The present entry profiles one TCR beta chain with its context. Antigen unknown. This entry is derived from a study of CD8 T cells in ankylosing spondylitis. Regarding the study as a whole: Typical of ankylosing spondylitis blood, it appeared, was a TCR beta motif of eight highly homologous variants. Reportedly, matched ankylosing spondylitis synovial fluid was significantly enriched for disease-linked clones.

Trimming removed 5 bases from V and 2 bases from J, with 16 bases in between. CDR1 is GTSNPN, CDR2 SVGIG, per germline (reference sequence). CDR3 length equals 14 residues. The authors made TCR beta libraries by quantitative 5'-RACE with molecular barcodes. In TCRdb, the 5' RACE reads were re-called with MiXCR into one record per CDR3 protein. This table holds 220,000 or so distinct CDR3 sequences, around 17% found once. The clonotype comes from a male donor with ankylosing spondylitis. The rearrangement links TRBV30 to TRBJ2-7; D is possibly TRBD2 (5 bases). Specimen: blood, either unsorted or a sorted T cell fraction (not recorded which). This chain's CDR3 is CAWAEGPGTYEQYF. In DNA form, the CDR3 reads TGTGCCTGGGCTGAGGGTCCAGGTACCTACGAGCAGTACTTC.